These 9 T cell receptor beta chains came from one sample sequenced in a study of cytomegalovirus exposure and HLA in healthy donors. This PCR relied on a set of 60 Vbeta primers and 13 Jbeta primers. Sequenced by immunoSEQ multiplex PCR; TCRdb stores in-frame clones only, minus some. The profile shows around 180,000 clones, about 76% of them singletons. Sequencing was done on a sample of PBMCs. Receptors were obtained from a woman in her forties or fifties in good health and CMV-seronegative.

The chain carries TRBV9 and TRBJ2-7; 9 positions match TRBD1. V gave up 2 bases and J gave up 3 bases; unmatched junction bases: 6. Germline V gene data show CDR1 as SGDLS and CDR2 as YYNGEE. The CDR3 totals 15 residues. DNA for the CDR3: TGTGCCAGCAGCGTCGACAGGGGGTTCATCTACGAGCAGTACTTC. Translation: CASSVDRGFIYEQYF.

The gene calls are TRBV11-3 and TRBJ2-2; D may be TRBD2 (5 bases). The germline V gene encodes CDR1 SGHNT and CDR2 YENEEA. V lost 7 bases to trimming and J lost 5 bases, with 14 bases between them. The CDR3 sequence is 14 residues long. The CDR3 nucleotides are TGTGCCAGCACCCCGGGAAGGAATACCGGGGAGCTGTTTTTT. Translating gives CASTPGRNTGELFF.

The chain combines TRBV2 with TRBJ1-2; D gene uncertain. Trimming pared 0 bases from V and 1 base from J, leaving 15 bases between. This CDR3 contains 17 residues. Germline CDR1 and CDR2: SNHLY and FYNNEI. In DNA form, the CDR3 reads TGTGCCAGCAGTGAAGCGCGTCAGGACGGACTTAACTATGGCTACACCTTC. Translation: CASSEARQDGLNYGYTF.

The chain links TRBV7-9 to TRBJ1-1; D not certain. The germline gives CDR1 SEHNR, CDR2 FQNEAQ (reference sequence). The CDR3 length is 14 residues. The V gene lost 1 base and the J gene lost 1 base, with 7 bases spanning the gap. This chain's CDR3 is CASSLETTNTEAFF. CDR3 nucleotide sequence: TGTGCCAGCAGCTTAGAGACAACGAACACTGAAGCTTTCTTT.

The chain combines TRBV11-2 with TRBJ2-7, with D perhaps TRBD1 (6 bases). Germline values: CDR1 SGHAT, CDR2 FQNNGV. The V end lost 4 bases, the J end lost 5 bases, and 9 bases lay between the germline ends. The CDR3 length is 12 residues. In DNA, the CDR3 is TGTGCCAGCAGCTCCGCAGGGGACGAGCAGTACTTC. It yields the protein CASSSAGDEQYF.

The chain recombines TRBV7-8 with TRBJ1-2; 11 nucleotides line up with TRBD1. CDR1 is SGHVS and CDR2 is FQNEAQ in the germline V gene. The ends lost 0 bases at V and 5 bases at J; junction bases unmatched: 2. The CDR3 consists of 15 residues. DNA of the CDR3: TGTGCCAGCAGCTTAGCGGACAGGGGGCCTTATGGCTACACCTTC. It is translated as CASSLADRGPYGYTF.

The CDR3 sequence: CASSTPGQGLNSPLHF. DNA of the CDR3: TGTGCCAGCAGTACGCCGGGACAGGGTTTGAATTCACCCCTCCACTTT. The V gene is TRBV7-8, the J gene TRBJ1-6; the match to TRBD1 covers 9 bases. The V gene's germline CDR1 is SGHVS and CDR2 FQNEAQ. The CDR3 totals 16 residues. V lost 6 bases to trimming and J lost 7 bases; unmatched junction nucleotides: 10. The variable domain in full, completed from reference TRBV7-8 and TRBJ1-6, reads GAGVSQSPRYKVAKRGQDVALRCDPISGHVSLFWYQQALGQGPEFLTYFQNEAQLDKSGLPSDRFFAERPEGSVSTLKIQRTQQEDSAVYLCASSTPGQGLNSPLHFGNGTRLTVT.

The V call is TRBV28, the J call TRBJ1-3; no reliable D call. The V end was cut by 1 base, the J end by 4 bases, with 8 bases between. This CDR3 comprises 14 residues. From germline, CDR1 is MDHEN and CDR2 SYDVKM. CDR3 in amino acids: CASSLSAGGNTIYF. The CDR3 DNA reads TGTGCCAGCAGTTTATCTGCAGGCGGAAACACCATATATTTT.

The chain combines TRBV6-5 with TRBJ1-2; tentative D call: TRBD1 (5 bases). Germline V gene data show CDR1 as MNHEY and CDR2 as SVGAGI. The CDR3 consists of 13 residues. V lost 5 bases to trimming and J lost 5 bases, with 12 bases between them. The CDR3 is CASSTPQGYGYTF. As DNA, the CDR3 is TGTGCCAGCAGTACACCTCAGGGATATGGCTACACCTTC.